This T cell receptor (beta chain) was identified in a study of blood T cell repertoires in COVID-19. About the research overall: Samples taken during acute and convalescent COVID-19 were collected in the United States, Italy and Spain. T cells, B-cell-depleted T cells, or PBMCs supplied cDNA or gDNA.

Sequenced by immunoSEQ multiplex PCR; TCRdb stores in-frame clones only, minus some. Of fewer than 350,000 clones in the sample, approximately 86% were seen once. The ends lost 4 bases at V and 4 bases at J; junction bases unmatched: 8. CDR1 and CDR2 (germline): SGHNT, YYREEE (reference sequence). The CDR3 covers 15 residues. Sequencing used peripheral blood. V usage is TRBV5-4 and J usage is TRBJ2-1; 7 bases are shared with TRBD1. This receptor was identified in a man aged 25-45 years with COVID-19, enrolled during active disease. CDR3 bases: TGTGCCAGCAGCCCGTCCGGGACAGTTTACAATGAGCAGTTCTTC. Encoded protein: CASSPSGTVYNEQFF.